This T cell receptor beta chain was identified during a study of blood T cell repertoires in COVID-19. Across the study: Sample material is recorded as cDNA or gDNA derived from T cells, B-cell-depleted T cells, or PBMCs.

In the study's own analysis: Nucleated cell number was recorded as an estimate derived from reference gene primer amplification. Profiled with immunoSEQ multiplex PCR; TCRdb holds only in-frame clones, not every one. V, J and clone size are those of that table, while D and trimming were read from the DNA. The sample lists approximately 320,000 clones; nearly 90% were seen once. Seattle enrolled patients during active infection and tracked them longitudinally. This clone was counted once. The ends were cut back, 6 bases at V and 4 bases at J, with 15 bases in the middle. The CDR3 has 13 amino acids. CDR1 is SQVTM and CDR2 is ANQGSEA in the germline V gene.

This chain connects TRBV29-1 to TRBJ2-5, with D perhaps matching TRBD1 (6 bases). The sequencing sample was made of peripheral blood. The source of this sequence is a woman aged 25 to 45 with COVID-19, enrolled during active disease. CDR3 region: CSVLPPGVETQYF. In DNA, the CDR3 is TGCAGCGTACTCCCCCCAGGGGTAGAGACCCAGTACTTC.